One and the same sample provided the 12 T cell receptor beta chains below, sequenced in a study of T cells in Graves' hyperthyroidism and ophthalmopathy (dated by TCRdb to the late 2010s). Library method: multiplex PCR. Instrument on record: Illumina HiSeq 2000. The TCR beta CDR3 regions were amplified from the RNA transcripts. The first round of RT-PCR for the TCR CDR3 was performed with the HTBI primer set and the Qiagen OneStep RT-PCR kit. The public reads were run again by TCRdb, first through fastp at Q25 and then through MiXCR, and only productive beta chains were kept. Every CDR3 protein is listed once, alongside the most common genes and DNA of its rows. This sample comprises approximately 620,000 distinct CDR3 sequences, 16% of them detected only once. Under 3.5% of the sample lies in the top ten. Sequencing was carried out using blood. The source is a woman aged 40 to 49 with Graves' ophthalmopathy.

This clonotype was seen just once. A much larger clone lies a single base off, so this may be a read error. This sequence joins TRBV5-1 and TRBJ2-7, with TRBD2 matching 10 bases. The CDR3 runs to 13 residues. Germline V CDR1 and CDR2: SGHRS, YFSETQ. CDR3 region: CVSRSSGRDEQYF. DNA of the CDR3: TGCGTCAGCAGATCTAGCGGGAGAGACGAGCAGTACTTC.

This clonotype was observed at least ten times. The chain couples TRBV20-1 to TRBJ2-7, with D possibly TRBD2 on 5 matching bases. This CDR3 comprises 14 residues. Deletions cut 4 bases from V and 0 bases from J, with 13 bases between. CDR1 DFQATT and CDR2 SNEGSKA come from the germline V gene (reference sequence). CDR3 bases: TGCAGTGCTACCGAGCGGAAAAACTCCTACGAGCAGTACTTC. This encodes CSATERKNSYEQYF.

The rearrangement links TRBV20-1 to TRBJ1-5; tentative D call: TRBD1 (6 bases). The V end was cut by 0 bases, the J end by 7 bases, with 13 bases between. CDR3 length: 14 amino acids. Germline lookup yields CDR1 DFQATT and CDR2 SNEGSKA (reference sequence). CDR3 in DNA: TGCAGTGCTAGAGAGGGGGGGCCTGGGCAGCCCCAGCATTTT. This gives the protein CSAREGGPGQPQHF.

Many counts were recorded for this clonotype. The chain uses TRBV6-1 and TRBJ2-7; D is undetermined. Trimming removed 10 bases at V and 3 bases at J, with 10 bases between. The CDR3 is 11 amino acids. Germline loops: CDR1 MNHNS, CDR2 SASEGT. CDR3 sequence: CATFLIYEQYF. The CDR3 DNA reads TGTGCCACGTTCCTGATCTACGAGCAGTACTTC.

This clonotype was recorded at least ten times. The genes are TRBV12-3 or TRBV12-4 and TRBJ2-6; possible D gene TRBD1, 6 bases. The CDR3 consists of 15 residues. V lost 5 bases and J 2 bases, leaving 10 bases between the germline ends. The CDR3, as DNA: TGTGCCAGCAGTCTCAGGGGAGCTGGGGCCAACGTCCTGACTTTC. Translated: CASSLRGAGANVLTF.

This clonotype was seen repeatedly, ten times or more. The V call is TRBV27, the J call TRBJ2-3; D remains unclear. The CDR3 has 13 residues. Germline V gene sequence: CDR1 MNHEY, CDR2 SMNVEV (reference sequence). The ends were cut back, 4 bases at V and 2 bases at J, with 7 bases in the middle. Here the CDR3 DNA reads TGTGCCAGCAGTTCCGCCGACACAGATACGCAGTATTTT. Its protein is CASSSADTDTQYF.

This clonotype was counted between two and nine times. V and J are TRBV10-3 and TRBJ2-3, with D possibly being TRBD1 or TRBD2 (5 bases each). This CDR3 is built from 13 residues. Germline CDR1 and CDR2: ENHRY and SYGVKD. V lost 8 bases to trimming and J lost 4 bases, with 13 bases between them. Written as DNA, the CDR3 is TGTGCCATCGGCCGGGACCAACCAGATACGCAGTATTTT. It yields the protein CAIGRDQPDTQYF.

The chain employs TRBV12-3 or TRBV12-4 and TRBJ2-5; D is undetermined. This CDR3 has 13 amino acids. Trimming shortened V by 0 bases and J by 4 bases, and 6 bases separated the two germline ends. CDR3 protein: CASSLAFRETQYF. The CDR3 coding sequence is TGTGCCAGCAGTTTAGCCTTTCGAGAGACCCAGTACTTC.

CDR3 residues: CASSNPGGLRYTGELFF. CDR3 DNA sequence: TGTGCCAGCAGCAACCCAGGGGGCCTCCGGTACACCGGGGAGCTGTTTTTT. The chain links TRBV11-2 to TRBJ2-2; TRBD1 aligns across 8 bases. The CDR3 has 17 amino acids. The V gene's germline CDR1 is SGHAT and CDR2 FQNNGV. The trim removed 5 bases at V and 3 bases at J, leaving 11 bases unmatched.

This clonotype was seen many times. V and J are TRBV12-3 or TRBV12-4 and TRBJ2-3; 11 nucleotides align to TRBD2. J lost 2 bases, V lost 5 bases, and 6 bases had no gene match. The CDR3 is 16 amino acids. In DNA, the CDR3 is TGTGCCAGCAGTGAGACTAGCGGGGCTTACACAGATACGCAGTATTTT. Translated: CASSETSGAYTDTQYF.

At least ten counts were recorded for this clonotype. V and J are TRBV12-3 or TRBV12-4 and TRBJ1-2; D may be TRBD1 (5 bases). The CDR3 runs to 14 residues. The V and J ends lost 6 bases and 5 bases respectively, with 16 bases between them. CDR3 in amino acids: CASRWGGRGYGYTF. In nucleotides, the CDR3 is TGTGCCAGCAGATGGGGGGGGAGAGGATATGGCTACACCTTC.

The chain carries TRBV29-1 and TRBJ2-1; 9 bases are shared with TRBD2. V was clipped by 6 bases and J by 0 bases; unmatched bases: 9. Looked up from germline, CDR1 is SQVTM and CDR2 is ANQGSEA. The CDR3 consists of 16 residues. CDR3 amino acids: CSVRTISGSSYNEQFF. For the CDR3, the DNA is TGCAGCGTCCGCACTATTAGCGGGAGCTCCTACAATGAGCAGTTCTTC.